The sequence of this T cell receptor beta chain was determined in a study of blood T cell repertoires in COVID-19. The overall study: From the United States, Italy and Spain came samples of acute and convalescent COVID-19.

The CDR3 consists of 14 residues. The V gene lost 4 bases and the J gene lost 2 bases, with 13 bases spanning the gap. CDR1 and CDR2 (germline): SGHRS, YFSETQ. Original analysis: Amplification of reference gene primers was used by the study to estimate nucleated cell counts. Produced via immunoSEQ multiplex PCR; TCRdb's table is partial and in-frame only. The V and J calls and clone size are taken from that table; D and trimming were inferred from the DNA. The sample has about 240,000 clones, around 88% seen once; the top ten hold about 3.5%. The receptor was derived from a woman aged 35 to 49 with acute COVID-19. This sequence joins TRBV5-1 and TRBJ2-7; tentative D call: TRBD1 (6 bases). The sample consisted of PBMCs or T cells enriched from blood (not recorded which). The CDR3 region has the DNA TGCGCCAGCAGCAACCCGGACAGACCCTACGAGCAGTACTTC. Translated, it gives CASSNPDRPYEQYF.